This T cell receptor beta chain was captured in a study of blood T cell repertoires in COVID-19. Clones were read by immunoSEQ multiplex PCR, and TCRdb kept only the in-frame ones, dropping some. This sample has 130,000 to 150,000 clones; 80% to 90% occur once, and the top ten carry under 15%. Germline values: CDR1 PRHDT, CDR2 FYEKMQ (reference sequence). This CDR3 region has 17 residues. As concerns this clone: The germline gene is not matched at one end of the junction; a read error may be the cause.

The chain couples TRBV13 to TRBJ1-1; 11 nucleotides agree with TRBD1. This clonotype was obtained from a man between 18 and 35 years old with COVID-19, enrolled during active disease. Sequencing was carried out using peripheral blood. Here the CDR3 DNA reads TGTGCCAGCAGCTCCTGGACAGGGGGCAGCAGGAACTCTGAAGCTTTCTTT. It is translated as CASSSWTGGSRNSEAFF.